Below, 32 T cell receptor beta chains from the same sample are listed, as sequenced in a study of OX40 agonist ivuxolimab in advanced cancers. The protocol was immunoSEQ multiplex PCR, while the TCRdb copy is restricted to in-frame clones and leaves out a portion. The sample has tens of thousands of clones, roughly 88% seen once. The specimen comprised CD4+ or CD8+ T cells sorted from blood, sampled in a trial of the OX40 agonist ivuxolimab. The source is an adult with an advanced solid tumor such as melanoma, head and neck, liver or kidney cancer.

This clone was recorded a few times. This sample includes further DNA sequences coding for the same CDR3. The V and J genes are TRBV5-1 and TRBJ2-3; D could derive from TRBD1 or TRBD2 (5 bases each). The CDR3 length is 15 residues. Looked up from germline, CDR1 is SGHRS and CDR2 is YFSETQ. V gave up 0 bases and J gave up 0 bases, with 8 bases separating them. The CDR3, as DNA: TGCGCCAGCAGCTTGGTTGGGGGTAGCACAGATACGCAGTATTTT. It specifies CASSLVGGSTDTQYF.

This sequence joins TRBV11-2 and TRBJ2-7; D is uncertain. In germline, CDR1 is SGHAT, CDR2 FQNNGV. The V gene lost 5 bases and the J gene lost 6 bases, with 8 bases spanning the gap. The CDR3 is 11 residues long. The CDR3 loop is CASSHESEQYF. Here the CDR3 DNA reads TGTGCCAGCAGCCATGAGTCCGAGCAGTACTTC.

This clone came up a few times. The V call is TRBV7-3, the J call TRBJ2-5; TRBD1 aligns across 8 bases. The germline V gene has CDR1 SGHTA and CDR2 FQGTGA. Trimming took 5 bases from V and 7 from J; bases not matched to a gene: 6. The CDR3 is 13 amino acids. The CDR3 DNA follows: TGTGCCAGCAGCCCGACAGGGGTTGGGACCCAGTACTTC. It specifies CASSPTGVGTQYF.

This chain links TRBV14 with TRBJ1-2; D is perhaps TRBD1 (5 bases). Per germline, CDR1 SGHDN and CDR2 FVKESK. This CDR3 is 15 amino acids long. Trimming pared 0 bases from V and 8 bases from J, leaving 16 bases between. CDR3: CASSQDPDTRYGYTF. In DNA, the CDR3 is TGTGCCAGCAGCCAAGATCCGGACACCCGGTACGGCTACACCTTC. The whole variable domain, filled in from reference TRBV14 and TRBJ1-2, reads EAGVTQFPSHSVIEKGQTVTLRCDPISGHDNLYWYRRVMGKEIKFLLHFVKESKQDESGMPNNRFLAERTGGTYSTLKVQPAELEDSGVYFCASSQDPDTRYGYTFGSGTRLTVV.

J is TRBJ2-7 and V is TRBV7-9; weak D call: TRBD1 (6 bases). Trimming removed 1 base at V and 8 bases at J, with 21 bases between. The CDR3 spans 16 residues. Germline CDR1 SEHNR, CDR2 FQNEAQ (reference sequence). The CDR3 region is CASSLGTGTPLYQQYF. The CDR3 DNA is TGTGCCAGCAGCTTAGGAACCGGGACACCTCTTTACCAGCAGTACTTC.

The genes are TRBV6-6 and TRBJ2-7, with D unresolved. V was pared by 4 bases and J by 3 bases, with 16 bases between. CDR3 size: 15 residues. Germline-derived CDR1 and CDR2 are MNHNY and SVGAGI (reference sequence). Written as DNA, the CDR3 is TGTGCCAGCAGTTCCTACTCCAAGACGGGCTACGAGCAGTACTTC. Protein: CASSSYSKTGYEQYF.

The chain uses TRBV5-4 and TRBJ1-5; D unresolved. CDR1 is SGHNT and CDR2 is YYREEE in the germline V gene (reference sequence). There are 14 residues in the CDR3. Trimming stripped 4 bases from V and 4 bases from J, with 12 bases between. The CDR3 DNA follows: TGTGCCAGCAGCCTGACGGGAGGGAATCAGCCCCAGCATTTT. Translation gives CASSLTGGNQPQHF.

The chain has TRBV6-1 and TRBJ1-1, with 8 bases aligning to TRBD1. The CDR3 is made up of 14 amino acids. Looked up from germline, CDR1 is MNHNS and CDR2 is SASEGT. V lost 4 bases, J lost 8 bases, and 9 bases stayed unmatched. The CDR3 loop reads CASSGPGQGKEAFF. CDR3 DNA sequence: TGTGCCAGCAGTGGACCCGGACAGGGTAAGGAAGCTTTCTTT.

The gene calls are TRBV9 and TRBJ1-2; tentatively, D is TRBD1 (5 bases). Germline lookup yields CDR1 SGDLS and CDR2 YYNGEE. The CDR3 consists of 15 residues. Deletions cut 3 bases from V and 4 bases from J, with 16 bases between. CDR3: CASSGRGVTSYGYTF. The CDR3 coding sequence is TGTGCCAGCAGCGGGAGGGGAGTTACCTCCTATGGCTACACCTTC.

The chain combines TRBV30 with TRBJ2-7; D is perhaps TRBD1 (5 bases). Germline V gene sequence: CDR1 GTSNPN, CDR2 SVGIG (reference sequence). The CDR3 sequence is 11 residues long. V lost 2 bases and J 6 bases, leaving 8 bases between the germline ends. The CDR3 DNA sequence: TGTGCCTGGAGTCAGGGATTCGAGCAGTACTTC. Translation: CAWSQGFEQYF. Complete variable domain (other parts from reference TRBV30 and TRBJ2-7): SQTIHQWPATLVQPVGSPLSLECTVEGTSNPNLYWYRQAAGRGLQLLFYSVGIGQISSEVPQNLSASRPQDRQFILSSKKLLLSDSGFYLCAWSQGFEQYFGPGTRLTVT.

This chain's CDR3 is CASRTSGGPYEQYF. CDR3 in DNA: TGCGCCAGCAGGACTAGCGGGGGGCCCTACGAGCAGTACTTC. This rearrangement joins TRBV10-2 to TRBJ2-7, with 13 bases fitting TRBD2. In germline, CDR1 is WSHSY, CDR2 SAAADI. This CDR3 is 14 amino acids long. Trimming cost V 6 bases and J 2 bases; bases outside gene matches: 1.

The chain has TRBV19 and TRBJ2-5; no clear D gene. Germline V gene lookup returns CDR1 LNHDA and CDR2 SQIVND (reference sequence). V lost 0 bases to trimming and J lost 2 bases, with 7 bases between them. The CDR3 has 14 amino acids. CDR3 DNA sequence: TGTGCCAGTAGTATAGATCAGAGGCAAGAGACCCAGTACTTC. Amino acids: CASSIDQRQETQYF.

This clone was counted a few times. This chain links TRBV9 with TRBJ1-1, with a weak D call TRBD1 (5 bases). CDR1 is SGDLS, CDR2 YYNGEE, per germline. There are 16 residues in the CDR3. V was pared by 0 bases and J by 1 base, with 13 bases between. CDR3 sequence: CASSVGDRGWNTEAFF. The CDR3 nucleotides read TGTGCCAGCAGCGTAGGGGACCGGGGGTGGAACACTGAAGCTTTCTTT. Full variable domain (rest looked up from reference TRBV9 and TRBJ1-1): DSGVTQTPKHLITATGQRVTLRCSPRSGDLSVYWYQQSLDQGLQFLIQYYNGEERAKGNILERFSAQQFPDLHSELNLSSLELGDSALYFCASSVGDRGWNTEAFFGQGTRLTVV.

This sequence joins TRBV11-2 and TRBJ1-1; no definite D call. The CDR3 runs to 14 residues. Deletions cut 6 bases from V and 4 bases from J, with 15 bases between. CDR1 and CDR2 (germline): SGHAT, FQNNGV. CDR3 bases: TGTGCCAGCAGGTCTGGAGTTACGGGCACTGAAGCTTTCTTT. Encoded protein: CASRSGVTGTEAFF.

The J gene is TRBJ1-5, the V gene TRBV7-2; TRBD1 matches at 8 bases. The germline V gene encodes CDR1 SGHTA and CDR2 FQGNSA. The CDR3 is made up of 12 amino acids. The V segment lost 3 bases and the J segment 11 bases; nucleotides outside the gene matches: 3. CDR3 in DNA: TGTGCCAGCAGCTTCTCGACAGGGGCCCAGCATTTT. Amino acid sequence: CASSFSTGAQHF.

The V call is TRBV19, the J call TRBJ2-7, with D hard to call. This CDR3 has 15 residues. Trimming took off 0 bases at V and 3 bases at J, with 12 bases between the two ends. CDR1 LNHDA and CDR2 SQIVND come from the germline V gene (reference sequence). The DNA for the CDR3 is TGTGCCAGTAGTATAGACTGGACGGCGATCTACGAGCAGTACTTC. It specifies CASSIDWTAIYEQYF.

The V gene is TRBV28, the J gene TRBJ2-7; a possible D gene is TRBD1 (6 bases). The germline CDR1 and CDR2 sequences are MDHEN and SYDVKM. The ends were cut back, 11 bases at V and 2 bases at J, with 16 bases in the middle. The CDR3 loop spans 13 amino acids. In DNA form, the CDR3 reads TGTGCCGCCCGGCGAGGGGGACCCTACGAGCAGTACTTC. Translating it yields CAARRGGPYEQYF. The entire variable domain, with the rest obtained from reference TRBV28 and TRBJ2-7, is as follows: DVKVTQSSRYLVKRTGEKVFLECVQDMDHENMFWYRQDPGLGLRLIYFSYDVKMKEKGDIPEGYSVSREKKERFSLILESASTNQTSMYLCAARRGGPYEQYFGPGTRLTVT.

This sequence joins TRBV6-5 and TRBJ1-1, with 8 bases fitting TRBD1. Trimming at V came to 8 bases and at J to 0 bases, leaving 2 bases not matched to a gene. The CDR3 runs 13 residues. CDR1 is MNHEY and CDR2 is SVGAGI in the germline V gene. CDR3 in amino acids: CASQDRVNTEAFF. DNA of the CDR3: TGTGCCAGCCAGGACAGGGTGAACACTGAAGCTTTCTTT.

The J gene is TRBJ2-3, the V gene TRBV2; 11 positions agree with TRBD1. V was pared by 6 bases and J by 4 bases, with 12 bases of the junction left unmatched. The CDR3 length is 17 residues. Germline V gene sequence: CDR1 SNHLY, CDR2 FYNNEI. CDR3 nucleotide sequence: TGTGCCAGCAGAGACTCAGGGACAGGGGGTTCCGCAGATACGCAGTATTTT. Protein: CASRDSGTGGSADTQYF.

The chain is built from TRBV2 and TRBJ1-4, with D unclear. Germline loops: CDR1 SNHLY, CDR2 FYNNEI. CDR3 length equals 14 residues. Trimming removed 11 bases at V and 7 bases at J, with 20 bases between. The CDR3 region has the DNA TGTGCCGGCGCCCGGGAGGGTGGAGGTGAAAAACTGTTTTTT. Translated, it gives CAGAREGGGEKLFF.

This sequence joins TRBV6-4 and TRBJ1-1; D is possibly TRBD1 (5 bases). The V end lost 6 bases, the J end lost 1 base, and 15 bases lay between the germline ends. Germline V gives CDR1 MRHNA, CDR2 SNTAGT. The CDR3 spans 15 residues. CDR3 nucleotide sequence: TGTGCCAGCAGCAAGCAAGGACAACGGAACACTGAAGCTTTCTTT. Residues: CASSKQGQRNTEAFF.

This chain joins TRBV25-1 and TRBJ2-1, with 12 bases lining up with TRBD2. V shed 3 bases and J 4 bases; nucleotides not matched to a gene: 7. The germline gives CDR1 MGHDK, CDR2 SYGVNS. CDR3 size: 17 residues. CDR3 sequence (DNA): TGTGCCAGCAGTGAGTCTAGCGGGGGGGCCTATTACAATGAGCAGTTCTTC. Protein sequence: CASSESSGGAYYNEQFF.

V and J are TRBV28 and TRBJ1-2; possibly TRBD1 for D (5 bases). V was clipped by 1 base and J by 4 bases, with 16 bases between them. Germline CDR1 and CDR2: MDHEN and SYDVKM. The CDR3 is made up of 16 amino acids. The CDR3 sequence: CASSLFGGKGPYGYTF. The DNA of the CDR3 is TGTGCCAGCAGTTTATTTGGGGGGAAGGGACCCTATGGCTACACCTTC.

The chain links TRBV13 to TRBJ2-3; D possibly uses TRBD1 or TRBD2 (6 bases each). The germline gives CDR1 PRHDT, CDR2 FYEKMQ (reference sequence). The CDR3 length is 14 residues. Trimming left V 1 base short and J 4 bases short, with 9 bases between. This CDR3 is CASSLDRGADTQYF. In nucleotides, the CDR3 is TGTGCCAGCAGCTTAGATAGGGGGGCAGATACGCAGTATTTT. The variable domain in full, with the rest retrieved from reference TRBV13 and TRBJ2-3, is AAGVIQSPRHLIKEKRETATLKCYPIPRHDTVYWYQQGPGQDPQFLISFYEKMQSDKGSIPDRFSAQQFSDYHSELNMSSLELGDSALYFCASSLDRGADTQYFGPGTRLTVL.

V and J are TRBV12-5 and TRBJ2-5, with 10 bases identical to TRBD2. The CDR3 contains 14 residues. The V and J ends lost 8 bases and 4 bases, in that order; junction bases with no gene match: 7. CDR1 is LGHNT, CDR2 FRNRAP, per germline. In nucleotides, the CDR3 is TGTGCTAGTAAGGAGCGGGGGGGCTCAGAGACCCAGTACTTC. Amino acid sequence: CASKERGGSETQYF.

Notes on this clone: One end of the junction does not line up with germline, which may come from a read error. The chain combines TRBV27 with TRBJ1-6; weak D call: TRBD1 (5 bases). The germline gives CDR1 MNHEY, CDR2 SMNVEV (reference sequence). This CDR3 is 14 amino acids long. As DNA, the CDR3 is TGTGCCAGCAGTTTCCAGGGCTATCATTCACCCCTCCACTTT. This translates into CASSFQGYHSPLHF.

This clone occurred a few times. This chain joins TRBV6-1 and TRBJ2-3; 8 positions match TRBD2. This CDR3 comprises 17 residues. The germline CDR1 and CDR2 sequences are MNHNS and SASEGT. V trimming: 4 bases; J trimming: 0 bases; junction bases outside the gene matches: 9. The CDR3 nucleotides are TGTGCCAGCAGTGGGGAGGTGCGGGGGGTTAGCACAGATACGCAGTATTTT. It codes for CASSGEVRGVSTDTQYF.

The CDR3 sequence is CASRQDRVRSYGYTF. CDR3 bases: TGTGCCAGCAGACAAGACAGAGTGCGGTCCTATGGCTACACCTTC. The chain employs TRBV6-6 and TRBJ1-2, with D perhaps matching TRBD1 (5 bases). In germline, CDR1 is MNHNY, CDR2 SVGAGI (reference sequence). The CDR3 totals 15 residues. V shed 6 bases and J shed 4 bases, with 18 bases lying between them.

Note on this clone: The junction differs from germline at one of its ends, possibly a read error. In nucleotides, the CDR3 is TGTGCCAGCAGCTCCCGGGACCCTGGAAGATTT. Its protein is CASSSRDPGRF. The J gene is TRBJ2-3, the V gene TRBV7-9, with D perhaps matching TRBD1 or TRBD2 (5 bases each). The germline V gene encodes CDR1 SEHNR and CDR2 FQNEAQ (reference sequence). The CDR3 extends over 11 amino acids.

V gene TRBV6-4 combines with J gene TRBJ2-3, with a weak D call TRBD1 (6 bases). The CDR3 loop spans 14 amino acids. Germline V CDR1 and CDR2: MRHNA, SNTAGT. The V end was cut by 2 bases, the J end by 4 bases, with 10 bases between. For the CDR3, the DNA is TGTGCCAGCAGTGACGCAGGGGCCCCAGATACGCAGTATTTT. Amino acids: CASSDAGAPDTQYF.

This clone is a singleton in its sample. The chain links TRBV18 to TRBJ1-6, with D uncertain. This CDR3 has 14 residues. Germline CDR1 KGHSH, CDR2 LQKENI. V lost 1 base and J 5 bases, leaving 6 bases between the germline ends. The CDR3 spells CASSPLDDNSPLHF. CDR3 DNA: TGTGCCAGCTCACCACTTGACGATAATTCACCCCTCCACTTT.

The chain is built from TRBV18 and TRBJ2-3; 7 nucleotides match TRBD2. J gave up 4 bases and V 6 bases, and 7 bases lay outside the gene matches. CDR3 length: 14 amino acids. Germline V gives CDR1 KGHSH, CDR2 LQKENI. In DNA form, the CDR3 reads TGTGCCAGCTCCCCTATTGGGAGGGCAGATACGCAGTATTTT. Its translation: CASSPIGRADTQYF.